The 13 T cell receptor beta chains presented below share a single source sample, sequenced in a study of blood T cells in healthy people across ages. Using a J-beta primer mix together with a sample-barcoded 5' primer, a second PCR was run for about 6 to 11 cycles. A single record per CDR3 protein comes from TCRdb applying MiXCR to the 5' RACE reads. This repertoire shows under 1,000,000 distinct CDR3 sequences, around 34% found once; its top ten account for over 10%. The sequenced material came from blood. Every receptor here comes from a man aged 18 to 30 in good health.

The rearrangement joins TRBV21-1 to TRBJ1-5. TRBV21-1 is assigned pseudogene status. This CDR3 has 18 amino acids. The CDR3 nucleotides are TGTGCCAGCAGCGTAAAGGAGCCAGCAGACACCTGCAATCAGCCCCAGCATTTT. It is translated as CASSVKEPADTCNQPQHF.

This clonotype was observed a handful of times. This chain links TRBV27 with TRBJ1-1; the D is unclear. CDR1 and CDR2 (germline): MNHEY, SMNVEV (reference sequence). Trimming stripped 4 bases from V and 1 base from J, with 7 bases between. The CDR3 is 13 amino acids. The CDR3 loop is CASSSYTNTEAFF. In DNA, the CDR3 is TGTGCCAGCAGTTCGTACACGAACACTGAAGCTTTCTTT.

The rearrangement uses TRBV2 and TRBJ1-3, with TRBD1 identical over 9 bases. The germline V gene has CDR1 SNHLY and CDR2 FYNNEI. The CDR3 totals 16 residues. The ends lost 5 bases at V and 4 bases at J; junction bases unmatched: 9. The DNA for the CDR3 is TGTGCCAGCAGTATAGGGGGACAGGGTGCCGGAAACACCATATATTTT. Translating gives CASSIGGQGAGNTIYF.

Written as DNA, the CDR3 is TGTGCCAGCGAGTTGCCAATTTGGGGGGGGGCCAACACCGGGGAGCTGTTTTTT. Protein: CASELPIWGGANTGELFF. The rearrangement links TRBV2 to TRBJ2-2, with D possibly being TRBD2 (7 bases). Germline V gene sequence: CDR1 SNHLY, CDR2 FYNNEI. V lost 8 bases and J lost 2, with 24 bases in between. There are 18 residues in the CDR3.

With respect to this clonotype: Since a much larger clone is just one base distant, this may be a read error. The chain employs TRBV4-3 and TRBJ2-3; TRBD1 agrees at 10 bases. The CDR3 has 15 amino acids. The germline V gene encodes CDR1 LGHNA and CDR2 YSLEER. The CDR3 region is CASSYRQGAPDTRYF. The CDR3 nucleotides read TGCGCCAGCAGCTACAGACAGGGGGCCCCAGATACGCGGTATTTT.

The genes are TRBV29-1 and TRBJ1-1; D possibly corresponds to TRBD1 (5 bases). The CDR3 runs 13 residues. Germline V lookup: CDR1 SQVTM, CDR2 ANQGSEA. V was clipped by 2 bases and J by 6 bases, with 13 bases between them. CDR3 protein: CSVEKGRGAEAFF. The CDR3 DNA follows: TGCAGCGTTGAAAAGGGGAGAGGCGCTGAAGCTTTCTTT.

This clonotype was recorded a few times. The chain employs TRBV20-1 and TRBJ2-3, with D maybe TRBD2 (7 bases). Germline V lookup: CDR1 DFQATT, CDR2 SNEGSKA (reference sequence). CDR3 length: 16 amino acids. Trimming pared 3 bases from V and 0 bases from J, leaving 16 bases between. The chain's CDR3 is CSARRWGGSSTDTQYF. Written as DNA, the CDR3 is TGCAGTGCTAGGAGGTGGGGGGGCTCTAGCACAGATACGCAGTATTTT.

V usage is TRBV6-6 and J usage is TRBJ2-5; 10 bases agree with TRBD1. V shed 5 bases and J 5 bases; nucleotides not matched to a gene: 5. In germline, CDR1 is MNHNY, CDR2 SVGAGI (reference sequence). This CDR3 region has 14 residues. DNA for the CDR3: TGTGCCAGCAGTAGGGGGACAGGGGTGGAGACCCAGTACTTC. The encoded protein is CASSRGTGVETQYF.

This clonotype was recorded a few times. The CDR3 sequence is CASSPADYNEQFF. CDR3 DNA sequence: TGTGCCAGCAGCCCCGCCGACTACAATGAGCAGTTCTTC. The chain employs TRBV7-9 and TRBJ2-1; no clear D. From germline, CDR1 is SEHNR and CDR2 FQNEAQ (reference sequence). V lost 5 bases, J lost 3 bases, and 8 bases lay in between. There are 13 residues in the CDR3. Supplemented by reference TRBV7-9 and TRBJ2-1, the full variable domain reads DTGVSQNPRHKITKRGQNVTFRCDPISEHNRLYWYRQTLGQGPEFLTYFQNEAQLEKSRLLSDRFSAERPKGSFSTLEIQRTEQGDSAMYLCASSPADYNEQFFGPGTRLTVL.

Comment on this clonotype: Given a much more abundant clone one base away, this may be a read error. The J gene is TRBJ2-3, the V gene TRBV12-3 or TRBV12-4, with 10 bases aligning to TRBD1. The CDR3 is 15 amino acids. With V trimmed by 4 bases and J by 6 bases, 7 bases remained unmatched. CDR3 sequence reads: CASSSWDRGSDTQYF. CDR3 nucleotide sequence: TGTGCCAGCAGTTCCTGGGACAGGGGATCCGATACGCAGTATTTT.

The chain recombines TRBV5-5 with TRBJ2-5, with TRBD2 identical over 9 bases. V lost 4 bases, J lost 2 bases, and 6 bases stayed unmatched. The CDR3 contains 15 residues. The V gene's germline CDR1 is SGHKS and CDR2 YYEKEE (reference sequence). The CDR3: CASSGGLAGQETQYF. The CDR3 nucleotides are TGTGCCAGCAGCGGGGGACTAGCAGGGCAAGAGACCCAGTACTTC.

V and J are TRBV27 and TRBJ1-6, with 8 bases matching TRBD1. CDR1 is MNHEY, CDR2 SMNVEV, per germline (reference sequence). The junction had 7 bases not matched to a gene; V was cut back by 2 bases and J by 7 bases. The CDR3 runs to 16 residues. The CDR3 loop is CASSLPQGARNSPLHF. The CDR3 region has the DNA TGTGCCAGCAGTTTACCGCAGGGGGCTCGGAATTCACCCCTCCACTTT.

The chain joins TRBV5-1 to TRBJ2-3; 9 positions match TRBD2. CDR1 is SGHRS and CDR2 is YFSETQ in the germline V gene. This CDR3 is built from 15 residues. V lost 6 bases to trimming and J lost 4 bases; unmatched junction nucleotides: 9. CDR3 DNA sequence: TGCGCCAGCACCTTCTCGTTAGCGGGGGCAGATACGCAGTATTTT. Translation: CASTFSLAGADTQYF.